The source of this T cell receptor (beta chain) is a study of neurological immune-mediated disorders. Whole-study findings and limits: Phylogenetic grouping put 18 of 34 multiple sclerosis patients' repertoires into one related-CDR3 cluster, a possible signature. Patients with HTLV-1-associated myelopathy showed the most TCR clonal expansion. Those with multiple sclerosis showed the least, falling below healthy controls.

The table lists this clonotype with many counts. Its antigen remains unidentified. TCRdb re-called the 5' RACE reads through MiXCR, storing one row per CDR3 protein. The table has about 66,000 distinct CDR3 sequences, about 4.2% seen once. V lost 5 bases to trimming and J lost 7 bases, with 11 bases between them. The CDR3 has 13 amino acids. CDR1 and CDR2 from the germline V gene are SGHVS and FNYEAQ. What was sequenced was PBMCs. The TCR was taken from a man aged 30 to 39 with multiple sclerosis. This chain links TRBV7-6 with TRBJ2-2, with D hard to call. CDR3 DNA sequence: TGTGCCAGCAGCCAACGACTGCTCGGGGAGCTGTTTTTT. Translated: CASSQRLLGELFF.